This T cell receptor beta chain stems from a study of blood T cells in healthy people across ages. Whole-study findings and limits: Strong correlation existed between TCR beta diversity and naive T cell percentage. The lack of PBMC sorting stopped any conclusive naive versus antigen-experienced comparison. Per million T cells, TCR beta diversity dropped roughly linearly as age increased.

CDR3 length equals 16 residues. The V and J ends lost 0 bases and 4 bases, in that order; junction bases with no gene match: 7. Germline V gives CDR1 SGHKS, CDR2 YYEKEE (reference sequence). Caucasian, healthy and from Russia, the donors were aged between about 6 and 100. Next came a second PCR, run for about 7 to 12 cycles, which used a sample-barcoded 5' primer along with a J-beta primer mix. TCRdb re-called the 5' RACE reads through MiXCR, storing one row per CDR3 protein. The sample holds around 1,900,000 distinct CDR3 sequences, 35% to 50% seen once. As for this clonotype: Its antigen is currently unknown.

The sample comprised blood. This clonotype was sampled from a human donor in good health. This sequence joins TRBV5-5 and TRBJ1-2; 9 positions match TRBD1. The CDR3 loop reads CASSLGADRGAYGYTF. The CDR3 bases are TGTGCCAGCAGCTTGGGTGCGGACAGGGGTGCCTATGGCTACACCTTC.